This T cell receptor beta chain emerged from a study of T-cell reconstitution after alpha-beta-depleted transplantation in children. Study-wide results and limits: One year post-transplant, T-cell counts and diversity were largely derived from T cells produced anew. It was reported that alpha-beta T cells came from several hundred expanded graft clones (about two months after transplant).

This clonotype was picked up many times. What it recognizes is unknown. Using unique molecular identifiers, the investigators prepared the TCRbeta library. TCRdb itself ran the PCR reads through MiXCR, one entry per CDR3 protein. The sample yields 400,000 to 450,000 distinct CDR3 sequences, around two fifths seen once. The CDR3 extends over 13 amino acids. J was trimmed by 2 bases and V by 4 bases; bases with no gene match: 1. Germline V gene sequence: CDR1 MDHEN, CDR2 SYDVKM. The J gene is TRBJ2-7, the V gene TRBV28; the match to TRBD1 covers 8 bases. The clonotype comes from a girl aged 2 to 9 with aplastic anemia, due to receive a stem cell transplant. Here the sequenced sample was PBMCs, taken before TCRalphabeta/CD19-depleted stem cell transplant. CDR3: CASSSTGAYEQYF. The DNA for the CDR3 is TGTGCCAGCAGTTCGACAGGGGCCTACGAGCAGTACTTC.